The 8 T cell receptor beta chains listed next were all sequenced from one sample in a study of molecular identifiers for immune sequencing clone quantification. MiXCR, run by TCRdb on the PCR reads, gives a single entry per CDR3 protein. The repertoire has about 500,000 distinct CDR3 sequences, about 26% of them found once; the top ten carry under 0.85%. Sequenced input: naive CD8+ T cells from blood, with Jurkat cell RNA spiked in. Subset of the sample: FACS-sorted CD8+CD4-CCR7+CD45RA+ naive T cells. The origin of the receptors is a human donor in good health. Some libraries in this study had Jurkat cell RNA spiked in.

The chain joins TRBV27 to TRBJ1-1, with D maybe TRBD1 (5 bases). Trimming pared 0 bases from V and 5 bases from J, leaving 13 bases between. Germline CDR1 reads MNHEY; CDR2 reads SMNVEV (reference sequence). The CDR3 sequence is 15 residues long. CDR3 sequence: CASSLSQGLETEAFF. The CDR3, as DNA: TGTGCCAGCAGTTTATCCCAGGGCTTGGAGACTGAAGCTTTCTTT.

As to this clonotype: A much larger clone lies one base from this, so it may be a read error. The chain uses TRBV20-1 and TRBJ2-7; possibly TRBD2 for D (5 bases). Trimming removed 2 bases from V and 0 bases from J, with 11 bases in between. Germline V gene sequence: CDR1 DFQATT, CDR2 SNEGSKA (reference sequence). The CDR3 is made up of 14 amino acids. The CDR3 sequence is CSARPAASSYEQYF. In DNA, the CDR3 is TGCAGTGCTAGACCAGCGGCTAGCTCCTACGAGCAGTACTTC.

This clonotype was seen only once. Lacking the conserved final phenylalanine or tryptophan, this CDR3 likely reflects a read error. The V gene is TRBV28, the J gene TRBJ2-7; the match to TRBD2 covers 7 bases. Per germline, CDR1 MDHEN and CDR2 SYDVKM. The V segment lost 7 bases and the J segment 5 bases; nucleotides outside the gene matches: 8. This CDR3 region has 13 residues. CDR3 loop: CASNFGLVDEQYS. The DNA of the CDR3 is TGTGCCAGCAACTTTGGACTAGTCGACGAGCAGTACTCC.

This clonotype came up a few times. The V and J genes are TRBV13 and TRBJ2-5; weak D call: TRBD1 (5 bases). The CDR3 contains 17 residues. Deletions cut 2 bases from V and 5 bases from J, with 21 bases between. CDR1 is PRHDT, CDR2 FYEKMQ, per germline (reference sequence). The DNA for the CDR3 is TGTGCCAGCAGCTTAAGATCAGGCTGGGGCTCAGTGGAGACCCAGTACTTC. This translates into CASSLRSGWGSVETQYF.

This clonotype was counted between two and nine times. This chain connects TRBV20-1 to TRBJ2-7; 10 nucleotides match TRBD1. Trimming cost V 3 bases and J 0 bases; bases outside gene matches: 14. From germline, CDR1 is DFQATT and CDR2 SNEGSKA (reference sequence). This CDR3 contains 18 residues. In DNA, the CDR3 is TGCAGTGCTAGCGGGGTAGGGACAGGGGTTATGAGCTCCTACGAGCAGTACTTC. This sequence encodes CSASGVGTGVMSSYEQYF.

This clonotype came up a few times. The V gene is TRBV21-1, the J gene TRBJ1-5; the D call TRBD1 from the table was never checked on the DNA. TRBV21-1 counts as a pseudogene. This CDR3 comprises 20 residues. DNA for the CDR3: TGTGCCAGCAGCCACCAAGCGAGGGGGCGCCGAGTTGGTAGCAATCAGCCCCAGCATTTT. This translates into CASSHQARGRRVGSNQPQHF.

This clonotype was detected many times. The CDR3 DNA reads as TGTGCCAGCGGGCCCGTTCCGGGTATCTACGAGCAGTACTTC. Translating gives CASGPVPGIYEQYF. The gene calls are TRBV27 and TRBJ2-7; D unclear. V lost 8 bases and J 3 bases, leaving 17 bases between the germline ends. The CDR3 has 14 residues. Germline CDR1 is MNHEY and CDR2 is SMNVEV (reference sequence).

This clonotype was detected many times. The rearrangement uses TRBV6-2 or TRBV6-3 and TRBJ2-5; D is tentatively TRBD1 or TRBD2 (5 bases each). Germline V lookup: CDR1 MNHEY, CDR2 SVGEGT. The CDR3 has 15 residues. V lost 0 bases, J lost 3 bases, and 11 bases lay in between. The CDR3 region is CASSYSRGHKETQYF. The CDR3 nucleotides are TGTGCCAGCAGTTACTCTCGGGGCCACAAAGAGACCCAGTACTTC.